This is a list of T cell receptor beta chains from one sample in a study of shared clonotypes between healthy human individuals. The repertoire was sequenced with immunoSEQ multiplex PCR; TCRdb's copy has only in-frame clones and lacks some. The table shows some 2,000,000 clones, with 85% to 95% occurring only once. The material sequenced was naive CD4+ T cells sorted from blood. The receptors shown here come from a man aged 18 to 30 in good health. Both conserved end residues are part of each CDR3. The D gene is left open where the match is weak. Where a row states a size, it is once, few, many or the class of an expanded clone; other rows omit it.

NA | NA | 15 | TRBJ2-1 | TRBV5-6 | CASSRPGAPYNEQFF | TGTGCCAGCAGCCGTCCCGGGGCACCCTACAATGAGCAGTTCTTC
NA | NA | 13 | TRBJ1-5 | TRBV18 | CASSLGPNQPQHF | TGTGCCAGCTCCCTTGGTCCCAATCAGCCCCAGCATTTT
NA | TRBD2 | 18 | TRBJ2-1 | TRBV5-1 | CASSMNPPTSGNLNEQFF | TGCGCCAGCAGCATGAACCCACCGACTAGCGGGAATTTGAATGAGCAGTTCTTC
few | NA | 17 | TRBJ1-5 | TRBV23-1 | CASSQGEGNVGNQPQHF | TGCGCCAGCAGTCAAGGGGAAGGGAATGTGGGCAATCAGCCCCAGCATTTT
NA | NA | 16 | TRBJ1-1 | TRBV6-6 | CASSFPEQGRNTEAFF | TGTGCCAGCAGTTTCCCAGAACAGGGTCGGAACACTGAAGCTTTCTTT
NA | TRBD1 | 16 | TRBJ1-5 | TRBV19 | CASRFRDRGLFQPQHF | TGTGCCAGTAGGTTCCGGGACAGGGGTTTATTCCAGCCCCAGCATTTT
NA | TRBD2 | 14 | TRBJ2-4 | TRBV6-5 | CASGQLAGGVIQYF | TGTGCCAGCGGACAACTAGCGGGAGGGGTCATTCAGTACTTC
NA | NA | 13 | TRBJ1-2 | TRBV6-1 | CASSEIASYGYTF | TGTGCCAGCAGTGAAATAGCGAGCTATGGCTACACCTTC
NA | NA | 16 | TRBJ1-1 | TRBV5-4 | CASSLGRADMVTEAFF | TGTGCCAGCAGCTTGGGTAGGGCCGATATGGTCACTGAAGCTTTCTTT
NA | TRBD1 | 15 | TRBJ2-7 | TRBV5-1 | CASSSLQGAAEEQYF | TGCGCCAGCAGTTCGCTCCAGGGGGCTGCTGAGGAGCAGTACTTC
NA | NA | 14 | TRBJ1-2 | TRBV25-1 | CASSDHSEGVGYTF | TGTGCCAGCAGTGATCACTCGGAGGGGGTGGGCTACACCTTC
NA | NA | 13 | TRBJ2-3 | TRBV7-2 | CASSFGLTDTQYF | TGTGCCAGCAGCTTCGGACTCACAGATACGCAGTATTTT
NA | NA | 15 | TRBJ1-1 | TRBV5-1 | CASSYRPPGDTEAFF | TGCGCCAGCAGCTACCGGCCCCCAGGGGACACTGAAGCTTTCTTT
NA | NA | 14 | TRBJ1-5 | TRBV6-5 | CASSQIWGDQPQHF | TGTGCCAGCAGTCAAATATGGGGGGATCAGCCCCAGCATTTT
NA | TRBD1 | 16 | TRBJ2-2 | TRBV19 | CASSTTGTGPLSRLFF | TGTGCCAGTAGTACAACCGGGACAGGGCCCTTGTCGCGGCTGTTTTTT
NA | NA | 12 | TRBJ1-2 | TRBV5-6 | CASSLSSYGYTF | TGTGCCAGCAGTCTCTCTAGCTATGGCTACACCTTC
NA | TRBD1 | 13 | TRBJ1-1 | TRBV30 | CAWSRQGATEAFF | TGTGCCTGGAGTCGACAGGGAGCTACTGAAGCTTTCTTT
NA | NA | 12 | TRBJ1-2 | TRBV30 | CAWTYPGYGYTF | TGTGCCTGGACTTATCCGGGCTATGGCTACACCTTC
NA | NA | 17 | TRBJ2-7 | TRBV18 | CASSPPGRREVRNEQYF | TGTGCCAGCTCACCCCCCGGAAGAAGGGAGGTGAGGAACGAGCAGTACTTC
NA | NA | 16 | TRBJ1-6 | TRBV5-3 | CARSCGLVSASSPLHF | TGTGCCAGAAGCTGCGGACTCGTAAGCGCCAGTTCACCCCTCCACTTT
NA | NA | 14 | TRBJ2-7 | TRBV5-1 | CASSGTGNHYEQYF | TGCGCCAGCAGCGGGACCGGGAATCACTACGAGCAGTACTTC
NA | NA | 14 | TRBJ2-4 | TRBV27 | CASSLRGTKNIQYF | TGTGCCAGCAGTTTAAGGGGAACCAAAAACATTCAGTACTTC
NA | NA | 14 | TRBJ1-5 | TRBV4-3 | CASSQEPDGQPQHF | TGCGCCAGCAGCCAAGAGCCCGATGGTCAGCCCCAGCATTTT
NA | NA | 14 | TRBJ1-4 | TRBV10-3 | CAISEARTNEKLFF | TGTGCCATCAGTGAGGCCAGAACTAATGAAAAACTGTTTTTT
NA | TRBD2 | 16 | TRBJ2-2 | TRBV2 | CASSGTSGRNTGELFF | TGTGCCAGCAGTGGGACTAGCGGAAGGAACACCGGGGAGCTGTTTTTT
NA | NA | 15 | TRBJ2-7 | TRBV9 | CASSVSARQSYEQYF | TGTGCCAGCAGCGTAAGTGCGCGACAATCCTACGAGCAGTACTTC
NA | NA | 16 | TRBJ2-1 | TRBV6-6 | CASSYKVTSSYNEQFF | TGTGCCAGCAGTTACAAGGTTACCAGCTCCTACAATGAGCAGTTCTTC
few | NA | 13 | TRBJ1-3 | TRBV4-1 | CASSQVSGNTIYF | TGCGCCAGCAGCCAAGTCTCTGGAAACACCATATATTTT
NA | TRBD2 | 16 | TRBJ2-3 | TRBV18 | CASSRLLAGATDTQYF | TGTGCCAGCTCACGATTACTAGCGGGGGCCACAGATACGCAGTATTTT
NA | NA | 14 | TRBJ2-3 | TRBV5-1 | CASSLDGSTDTQYF | TGCGCCAGCAGCTTGGACGGGAGTACAGATACGCAGTATTTT
NA | NA | 16 | TRBJ1-6 | TRBV11-2 | CASSLSFGSPNSPLHF | TGTGCCAGCAGCTTAAGTTTCGGAAGTCCCAATTCACCCCTCCACTTT
NA | TRBD2 | 14 | TRBJ2-1 | TRBV5-1 | CASSWTSAYNEQFF | TGCGCCAGCAGCTGGACTAGCGCTTACAATGAGCAGTTCTTC
NA | NA | 12 | TRBJ2-5 | TRBV5-6 | CASSLAAETQYF | TGTGCCAGCAGCTTGGCCGCGGAGACCCAGTACTTC
NA | NA | 15 | TRBJ1-3 | TRBV5-4 | CASSLNGGLGNTIYF | TGTGCCAGCAGCTTGAATGGGGGGCTAGGAAACACCATATATTTT
NA | NA | 15 | TRBJ2-1 | TRBV5-4 | CASSLRQASYNEQFF | TGTGCCAGCAGCCTAAGACAGGCCTCTTACAATGAGCAGTTCTTC
NA | NA | 14 | TRBJ2-2 | TRBV18 | CASSKETQSGELFF | TGTGCCAGCTCGAAAGAAACTCAATCCGGGGAGCTGTTTTTT
NA | TRBD1 | 15 | TRBJ2-7 | TRBV5-4 | CASSAPGGDTYEQYF | TGTGCCAGCAGCGCGCCAGGGGGCGATACCTACGAGCAGTACTTC
NA | TRBD1 | 12 | TRBJ1-1 | TRBV28 | CASSSPQGEAFF | TGTGCCAGCAGTTCCCCACAGGGGGAAGCTTTCTTT
NA | NA | 13 | TRBJ2-3 | TRBV29-1 | CSAQEGSTDTQYF | TGCAGCGCTCAGGAGGGAAGCACAGATACGCAGTATTTT
few | NA | 14 | TRBJ1-1 | TRBV5-1 | CASSLGSMNTEAFF | TGCGCCAGCAGCTTGGGGTCCATGAACACTGAAGCTTTCTTT
NA | NA | 19 | TRBJ2-3 | TRBV4-1 | CASSQEGSLARVRTDTQYF | TGCGCCAGCAGCCAAGAGGGGTCCCTAGCGCGGGTGCGCACAGATACGCAGTATTTT
NA | NA | 15 | TRBJ2-5 | TRBV2 | CASSESDRGQETQYF | TGTGCCAGCAGTGAAAGTGATAGGGGGCAAGAGACCCAGTACTTC
few | NA | 15 | TRBJ2-7 | TRBV19 | CASSIDPTGNYEQYF | TGTGCCAGTAGTATAGATCCCACGGGTAACTACGAGCAGTACTTC
NA | NA | 15 | TRBJ1-5 | TRBV2 | CASSADRMNNQPQHF | TGTGCCAGCAGTGCCGACAGGATGAACAATCAGCCCCAGCATTTT
NA | NA | 16 | TRBJ1-3 | TRBV9 | CASSVEDVRSGNTIYF | TGTGCCAGCAGCGTAGAGGACGTCCGCTCTGGAAACACCATATATTTT
NA | NA | 13 | TRBJ1-2 | TRBV7-9 | CASSFGGNYGYTF | TGTGCCAGCAGCTTCGGGGGGAACTATGGCTACACCTTC